This T cell receptor (beta chain) was captured by sequencing in a study of CD8+ T cells in alopecia areata. Overall study: Severity in treated patients was scored by percentage of scalp area affected. Overall study findings and caveats: Normal scalp showed lower clonality than lesional scalp, especially alopecia totalis/universalis. Shared TCR sequences were less clear between patients than in mice, possibly partly from HLA diversity.

Germline V gene sequence: CDR1 SEHNR, CDR2 FQNEAQ (reference sequence). The V gene lost 2 bases and the J gene lost 5 bases, with 9 bases spanning the gap. The CDR3 is 13 amino acids. With regard to this clone: Its specificity is not known.

Extracted RNA was reverse transcribed, and the resulting cDNA served as sequencing template. Some clones are missing from TCRdb's copy, which holds only in-frame ones; the method was immunoSEQ multiplex PCR. The data show around 270,000 clones, 58% seen once. The treatment here: oral pan-JAK inhibitor, 5-10 mg twice daily. PBMCs served as the source from which CD4+ and CD8+ T cells were sorted. The chain links TRBV7-9 to TRBJ2-5; the D is unclear. The clonotype originates from a human donor with alopecia areata. This material consisted of CD4+ T cells sorted from blood, taken at week 24, from a patient treated with tofacitinib. The CDR3 DNA sequence: TGTGCCAGCAGCTTAAGAGTGGGGGAGACCCAGTACTTC. Translating gives CASSLRVGETQYF.